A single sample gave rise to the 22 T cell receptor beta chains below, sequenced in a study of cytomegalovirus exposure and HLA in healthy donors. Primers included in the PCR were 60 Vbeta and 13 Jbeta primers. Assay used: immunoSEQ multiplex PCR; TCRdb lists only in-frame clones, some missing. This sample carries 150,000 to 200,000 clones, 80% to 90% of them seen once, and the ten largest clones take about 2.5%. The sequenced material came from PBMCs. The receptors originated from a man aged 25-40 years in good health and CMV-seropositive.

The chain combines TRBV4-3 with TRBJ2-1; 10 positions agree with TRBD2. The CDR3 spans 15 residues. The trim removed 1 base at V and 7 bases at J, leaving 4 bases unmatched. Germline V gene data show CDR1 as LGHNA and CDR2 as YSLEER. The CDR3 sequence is CASSQVPLAGNEQFF. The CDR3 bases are TGCGCCAGCAGCCAAGTCCCACTAGCGGGAAATGAGCAGTTCTTC.

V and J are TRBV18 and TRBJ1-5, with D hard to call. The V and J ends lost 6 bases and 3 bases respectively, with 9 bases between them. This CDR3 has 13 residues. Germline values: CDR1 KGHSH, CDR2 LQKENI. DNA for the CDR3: TGTGCCAGCTCGAGAAGCGACAATCAGCCCCAGCATTTT. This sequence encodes CASSRSDNQPQHF.

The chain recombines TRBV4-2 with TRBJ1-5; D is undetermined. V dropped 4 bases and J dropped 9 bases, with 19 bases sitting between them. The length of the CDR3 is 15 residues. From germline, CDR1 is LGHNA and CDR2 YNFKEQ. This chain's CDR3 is CASSPYSHEWAPQHF. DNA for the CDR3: TGTGCCAGCAGCCCTTACTCTCATGAATGGGCGCCCCAGCATTTT.

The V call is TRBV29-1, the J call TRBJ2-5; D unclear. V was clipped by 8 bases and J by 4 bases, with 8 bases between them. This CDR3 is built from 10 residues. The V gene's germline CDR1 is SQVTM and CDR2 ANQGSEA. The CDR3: CSTKRETQYF. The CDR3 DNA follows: TGCAGCACTAAAAGAGAGACCCAGTACTTC.

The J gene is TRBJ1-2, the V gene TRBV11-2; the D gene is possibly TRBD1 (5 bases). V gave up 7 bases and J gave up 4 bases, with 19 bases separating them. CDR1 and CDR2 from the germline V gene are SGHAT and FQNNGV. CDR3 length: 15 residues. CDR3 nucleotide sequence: TGTGCCAGCACCCCGGGGGGTGGACATCTCTATGGCTACACCTTC. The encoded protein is CASTPGGGHLYGYTF.

The DNA for the CDR3 is TGTGCCAGCAGCCCGGGACAGACCTATGGCTACACCTTC. This translates into CASSPGQTYGYTF. The chain recombines TRBV5-6 with TRBJ1-2, with 7 positions matching TRBD1. V lost 4 bases, J lost 4 bases, and 4 bases stayed unmatched. The germline gives CDR1 SGHDT, CDR2 YYEEEE. The CDR3 totals 13 residues.

The CDR3 coding sequence is TGTGCCAGCACTAAGAGAGAAGCGGCCAATGAGCAGTTCTTC. Translated, it gives CASTKREAANEQFF. This chain joins TRBV27 and TRBJ2-1; D possibly corresponds to TRBD2 (5 bases). The V gene's germline CDR1 is MNHEY and CDR2 SMNVEV (reference sequence). This CDR3 region has 14 residues. The V end lost 7 bases, the J end lost 6 bases, and 16 bases lay between the germline ends.

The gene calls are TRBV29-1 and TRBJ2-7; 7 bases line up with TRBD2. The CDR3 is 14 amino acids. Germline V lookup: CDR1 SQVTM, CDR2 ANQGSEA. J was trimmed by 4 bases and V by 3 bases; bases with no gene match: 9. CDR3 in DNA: TGCAGCGTTGAGGGAGGGCGGGAAGGATACGAGCAGTACTTC. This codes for CSVEGGREGYEQYF.

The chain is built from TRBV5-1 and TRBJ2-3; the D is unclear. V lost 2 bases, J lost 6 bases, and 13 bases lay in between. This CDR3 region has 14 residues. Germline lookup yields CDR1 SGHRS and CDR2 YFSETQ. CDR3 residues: CASSLDSRRDTQYF. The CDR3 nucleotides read TGCGCCAGCAGCTTAGACTCGCGGCGGGATACGCAGTATTTT.

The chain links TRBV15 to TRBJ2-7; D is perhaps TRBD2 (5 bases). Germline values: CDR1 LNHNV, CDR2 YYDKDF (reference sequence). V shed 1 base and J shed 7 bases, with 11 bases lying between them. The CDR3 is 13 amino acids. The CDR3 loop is CATSRGTGSEQYF. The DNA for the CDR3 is TGTGCCACCAGCAGAGGTACGGGAAGTGAGCAGTACTTC.

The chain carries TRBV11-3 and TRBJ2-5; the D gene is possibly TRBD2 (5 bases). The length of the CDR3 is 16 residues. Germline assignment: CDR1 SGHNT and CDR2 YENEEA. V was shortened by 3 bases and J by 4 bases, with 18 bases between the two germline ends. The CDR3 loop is CASSFWVSTAGETQYF. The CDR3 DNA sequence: TGTGCCAGCAGCTTCTGGGTCTCAACTGCGGGAGAGACCCAGTACTTC.

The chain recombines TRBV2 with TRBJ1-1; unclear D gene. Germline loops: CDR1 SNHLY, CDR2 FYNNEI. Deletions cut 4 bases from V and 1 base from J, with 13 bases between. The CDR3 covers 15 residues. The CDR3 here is CASSVLGGWNTEAFF. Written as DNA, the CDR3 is TGTGCCAGCAGTGTCTTGGGCGGGTGGAACACTGAAGCTTTCTTT.

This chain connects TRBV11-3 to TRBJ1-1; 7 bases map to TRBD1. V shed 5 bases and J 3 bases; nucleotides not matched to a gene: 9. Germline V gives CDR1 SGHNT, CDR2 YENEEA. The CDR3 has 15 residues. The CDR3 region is CASSPLETGHTEAFF. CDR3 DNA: TGTGCCAGCAGCCCTCTGGAGACAGGGCACACTGAAGCTTTCTTT.

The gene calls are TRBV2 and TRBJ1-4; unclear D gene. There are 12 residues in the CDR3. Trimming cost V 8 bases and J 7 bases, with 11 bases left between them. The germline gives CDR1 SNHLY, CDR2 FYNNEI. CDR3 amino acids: CASGVRGEKLFF. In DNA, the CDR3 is TGTGCCAGCGGAGTCCGGGGTGAAAAACTGTTTTTT.

CDR3 coding DNA: TGTGCCAGCAGCGTAGTCCCAGAAAACACCGGGGAGCTGTTTTTT. Its translation: CASSVVPENTGELFF. J is TRBJ2-2 and V is TRBV9; D unclear. Trimming pared 0 bases from V and 2 bases from J, leaving 8 bases between. The CDR3 is 15 residues long. CDR1 is SGDLS and CDR2 is YYNGEE in the germline V gene.

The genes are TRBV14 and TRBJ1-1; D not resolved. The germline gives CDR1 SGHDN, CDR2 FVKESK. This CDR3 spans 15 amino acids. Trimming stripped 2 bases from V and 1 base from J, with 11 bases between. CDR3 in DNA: TGTGCCAGCAGCCAACCCTATTCAGGGAACACTGAAGCTTTCTTT. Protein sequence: CASSQPYSGNTEAFF.

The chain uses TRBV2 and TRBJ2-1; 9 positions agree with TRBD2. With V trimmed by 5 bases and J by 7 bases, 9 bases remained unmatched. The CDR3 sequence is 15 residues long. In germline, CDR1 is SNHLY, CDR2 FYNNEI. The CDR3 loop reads CASSRGLAVRNEQFF. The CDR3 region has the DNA TGTGCCAGCAGTAGGGGACTAGCTGTGAGGAATGAGCAGTTCTTC.

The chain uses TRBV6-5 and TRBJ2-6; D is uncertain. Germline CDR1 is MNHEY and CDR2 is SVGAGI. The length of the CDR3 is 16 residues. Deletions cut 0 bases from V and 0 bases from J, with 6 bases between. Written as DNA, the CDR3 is TGTGCCAGCAGTTACTCGTGGAGCTCTGGGGCCAACGTCCTGACTTTC. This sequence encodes CASSYSWSSGANVLTF.

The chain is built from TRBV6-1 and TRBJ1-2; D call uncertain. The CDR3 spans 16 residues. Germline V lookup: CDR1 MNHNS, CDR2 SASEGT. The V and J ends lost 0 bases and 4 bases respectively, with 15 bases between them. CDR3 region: CASSEAVRTAGYGYTF. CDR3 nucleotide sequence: TGTGCCAGCAGTGAAGCGGTTCGGACGGCGGGCTATGGCTACACCTTC.

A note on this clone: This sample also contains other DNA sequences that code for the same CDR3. The CDR3 region has the DNA TGTGCCAGCAGTTTAAACAGGGTCAATCAGCCCCAGCATTTT. This gives the protein CASSLNRVNQPQHF. The chain combines TRBV27 with TRBJ1-5; D perhaps matches TRBD1 (6 bases). The CDR3 is 14 residues long. The V end was cut by 2 bases, the J end by 3 bases, with 8 bases between. Germline V gene lookup returns CDR1 MNHEY and CDR2 SMNVEV (reference sequence).

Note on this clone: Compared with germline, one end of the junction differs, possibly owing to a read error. CDR3 sequence: CASCLGTGGTLYGYTF. The CDR3 nucleotides read TGTGCCAGCTGCTTGGGGACAGGGGGTACACTCTATGGCTACACCTTC. The chain employs TRBV11-2 and TRBJ1-2, with 11 bases matching TRBD1. Germline loops: CDR1 SGHAT, CDR2 FQNNGV. The CDR3 covers 16 residues.

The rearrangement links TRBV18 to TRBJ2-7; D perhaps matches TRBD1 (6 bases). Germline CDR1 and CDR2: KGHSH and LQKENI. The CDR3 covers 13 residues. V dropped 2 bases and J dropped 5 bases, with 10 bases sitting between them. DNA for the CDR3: TGTGCCAGCTCACCATTCAGGGGCCACGAGCAGTACTTC. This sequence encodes CASSPFRGHEQYF.